Below are 30 T cell receptor beta chains sequenced from a single sample in a study of cytomegalovirus exposure and HLA in healthy donors. Researchers ran the PCR with 60 Vbeta and 13 Jbeta primers. Measured with immunoSEQ multiplex PCR; TCRdb has only the in-frame clones, and not every one. This table holds 75,000 to 95,000 clones, over 60% found once. Sequenced material: PBMCs. All receptors derive from a woman in her 50s in good health and CMV-seropositive.

This clone was found once. The chain has TRBV5-1 and TRBJ2-5; the match to TRBD1 covers 7 bases. The germline CDR1 and CDR2 sequences are SGHRS and YFSETQ. The trim removed 2 bases at V and 5 bases at J, leaving 9 bases unmatched. The CDR3 has 15 residues. CDR3 nucleotides: TGCGCCAGCAGCTTCCAGACAGGGCAGGAGGAGACCCAGTACTTC. Residues: CASSFQTGQEETQYF.

The chain employs TRBV7-9 and TRBJ1-2, with 7 nucleotides matching TRBD1. Germline values: CDR1 SEHNR, CDR2 FQNEAQ (reference sequence). The length of the CDR3 is 14 residues. V dropped 0 bases and J dropped 2; count of bases not matched to a gene: 0. The CDR3 region has the DNA TGTGCCAGCAGCTTAGCGACAGGGAACTATGGCTACACCTTC. It yields the protein CASSLATGNYGYTF.

The CDR3 sequence is CASTSRALYGYTF. CDR3 bases: TGTGCCAGCACCTCGAGGGCACTCTATGGCTACACCTTC. This chain connects TRBV7-9 to TRBJ1-2; no definite D call. CDR1 SEHNR and CDR2 FQNEAQ come from the germline V gene (reference sequence). The CDR3 runs to 13 residues. Trimming shortened V by 7 bases and J by 4 bases, and 13 bases separated the two germline ends.

The gene calls are TRBV6-6 and TRBJ1-2; 7 positions agree with TRBD1. This CDR3 has 12 residues. Germline CDR1 and CDR2: MNHNY and SVGAGI (reference sequence). Unmatched junction bases numbered 4, after V lost 5 bases and J lost 7 bases. CDR3 DNA: TGTGCCAGCAGTACAGGGGTCTTTGGCTACACCTTC. Its protein product is CASSTGVFGYTF.

The count of this clone is one. The chain couples TRBV7-2 to TRBJ1-2; 7 bases align to TRBD1. J was trimmed by 8 bases and V by 1 base; bases with no gene match: 7. The CDR3 is 14 amino acids. Germline V CDR1 and CDR2: SGHTA, FQGNSA. The CDR3 DNA is TGTGCCAGCAGCTTAGTTGGAGGGGGCGGCGGCTACACCTTC. This translates into CASSLVGGGGGYTF.

About this clone: Different DNA sequences within this sample yield the same CDR3. The rearrangement links TRBV7-6 to TRBJ1-1; D gene uncertain. This CDR3 spans 13 amino acids. V gave up 4 bases and J gave up 1 base, with 7 bases separating them. Germline assignment: CDR1 SGHVS and CDR2 FNYEAQ. In nucleotides, the CDR3 is TGTGCCAGCAGCTACCGACAGAACACTGAAGCTTTCTTT. Amino acids: CASSYRQNTEAFF.

J is TRBJ2-1 and V is TRBV7-6, with D perhaps TRBD2 (5 bases). The length of the CDR3 is 12 residues. V was shortened by 5 bases and J by 9 bases, with 11 bases between the two germline ends. Looked up from germline, CDR1 is SGHVS and CDR2 is FNYEAQ. This chain's CDR3 is CASSLGGSEQFF. CDR3 bases: TGTGCCAGCAGCCTAGGAGGCAGTGAGCAGTTCTTC. The full variable domain, completed using reference TRBV7-6 and TRBJ2-1, is GAGVSQSPRYKVTKRGQDVALRCDPISGHVSLYWYRQALGQGPEFLTYFNYEAQQDKSGLPNDRFSAERPEGSISTLTIQRTEQRDSAMYRCASSLGGSEQFFGPGTRLTVL.

The V and J genes are TRBV5-6 and TRBJ1-6; TRBD1 matches 7 bases. The J segment lost 8 bases and the V segment lost 4 bases, leaving 6 bases of the junction unmatched. CDR3 size: 14 residues. Germline V gene lookup returns CDR1 SGHDT and CDR2 YYEEEE. Written as DNA, the CDR3 is TGTGCCAGCAGCAATAGGGACAGTCATTCACCCCTCCACTTT. Protein: CASSNRDSHSPLHF.

The V call is TRBV14, the J call TRBJ1-6; 7 nucleotides agree with TRBD1. The germline V gene encodes CDR1 SGHDN and CDR2 FVKESK. V dropped 4 bases and J dropped 6; count of bases not matched to a gene: 6. This CDR3 comprises 15 residues. The CDR3 region has the DNA TGTGCCAGCAGCCCCTGGGACAGCAGTAATTCACCCCTCCACTTT. This codes for CASSPWDSSNSPLHF.

CDR3 bases: TGCGCCAGCAGCCAGGAGCGGTTCGCCAACACTGAAGCTTTCTTT. Protein: CASSQERFANTEAFF. The rearrangement links TRBV4-3 to TRBJ1-1, with D hard to call. This CDR3 spans 15 amino acids. Germline V CDR1 and CDR2: LGHNA, YSLEER. The germline V and J ends were trimmed by 3 bases and 2 bases, with 13 bases remaining between them.

CDR3: CASSQGGPKGDYEQYF. The CDR3 DNA follows: TGTGCCAGCAGTCAGGGAGGACCTAAAGGGGACTACGAGCAGTACTTC. This rearrangement joins TRBV9 to TRBJ2-7; D is perhaps TRBD2 (6 bases). Looked up from germline, CDR1 is SGDLS and CDR2 is YYNGEE. Trimming left V 5 bases short and J 3 bases short, with 21 bases between. This CDR3 comprises 16 residues.

The V and J genes are TRBV6-5 and TRBJ1-2; D gene unclear. The ends were cut back, 0 bases at V and 5 bases at J, with 7 bases in the middle. The CDR3 is 13 amino acids. Looked up from germline, CDR1 is MNHEY and CDR2 is SVGAGI. The DNA for the CDR3 is TGTGCCAGCAGTTACTCCGGGGAATATGGCTACACCTTC. Residues: CASSYSGEYGYTF.

The V gene is TRBV5-6, the J gene TRBJ1-5; D is perhaps TRBD1 (5 bases). This CDR3 spans 18 amino acids. CDR1 is SGHDT, CDR2 YYEEEE, per germline. V lost 0 bases and J 2 bases, leaving 18 bases between the germline ends. The CDR3 protein is CASSLGPPGGLGNQPQHF. The CDR3 DNA sequence: TGTGCCAGCAGCTTGGGCCCCCCGGGGGGACTTGGCAATCAGCCCCAGCATTTT.

The chain has TRBV2 and TRBJ2-3; D call uncertain. V was shortened by 7 bases and J by 2 bases, with 13 bases between the two germline ends. The CDR3 spans 14 residues. Germline CDR1 is SNHLY and CDR2 is FYNNEI. The CDR3 DNA sequence: TGTGCCAGCAAAATGCGGTCACCCACAGATACGCAGTATTTT. Protein: CASKMRSPTDTQYF.

The chain is built from TRBV30 and TRBJ2-4; D remains ambiguous. Germline V gene sequence: CDR1 GTSNPN, CDR2 SVGIG (reference sequence). Trimming removed 3 bases from V and 0 bases from J, with 9 bases in between. This CDR3 has 14 residues. In DNA form, the CDR3 reads TGTGCCTGGAGCCAACAAGTAGCCAAAAACATTCAGTACTTC. Translating it yields CAWSQQVAKNIQYF.

This clone was observed at least ten times. Here the CDR3 DNA reads TGTGCCAGCAGACTAATGGGGCCCAGGGACGAGCAGTACTTC. This encodes CASRLMGPRDEQYF. The chain recombines TRBV6-6 with TRBJ2-7, with D possibly matching TRBD1 (5 bases). This CDR3 spans 14 amino acids. V lost 6 bases and J 5 bases, leaving 17 bases between the germline ends. CDR1 is MNHNY and CDR2 is SVGAGI in the germline V gene (reference sequence).

The CDR3 here is CASSGTGGYNEQFF. The CDR3 DNA reads TGTGCCAGCTCGGGGACAGGGGGTTACAATGAGCAGTTCTTC. V is TRBV4-2 and J is TRBJ2-1, with 11 nucleotides matching TRBD1. The CDR3 is 14 residues long. From germline, CDR1 is LGHNA and CDR2 YNFKEQ. V lost 8 bases to trimming and J lost 4 bases; unmatched junction nucleotides: 4.

CDR3 in amino acids: CASSLGGIQTDTQYF. The CDR3 coding sequence is TGTGCCAGCAGTTTGGGCGGGATTCAGACAGATACGCAGTATTTT. V gene TRBV6-5 combines with J gene TRBJ2-3; possibly TRBD2 for D (6 bases). The CDR3 length is 15 residues. The V end lost 4 bases, the J end lost 3 bases, and 14 bases lay between the germline ends. Germline loops: CDR1 MNHEY, CDR2 SVGAGI.

This clone was observed once. This chain connects TRBV5-1 to TRBJ2-3; 7 nucleotides line up with TRBD1. Germline V gene lookup returns CDR1 SGHRS and CDR2 YFSETQ. V dropped 0 bases and J dropped 11; count of bases not matched to a gene: 6. The CDR3 has 13 amino acids. In DNA, the CDR3 is TGCGCCAGCAGCTTGGGGGGGACAGACCAGCAGTATTTT. This sequence encodes CASSLGGTDQQYF.

The gene calls are TRBV5-1 and TRBJ2-1, with D tentatively TRBD2 (6 bases). Germline values: CDR1 SGHRS, CDR2 YFSETQ. The CDR3 totals 16 residues. Trimming removed 0 bases from V and 0 bases from J, with 10 bases in between. The CDR3 coding sequence is TGCGCCAGCAGCTTGGTAGCGGTTAGCTCCTACAATGAGCAGTTCTTC. Protein sequence: CASSLVAVSSYNEQFF.

Remarks on this clone: Other DNA sequences of this sample code for an identical CDR3. The rearrangement uses TRBV27 and TRBJ1-1; D is undetermined. This CDR3 spans 13 amino acids. Per the germline V gene, CDR1 is MNHEY and CDR2 is SMNVEV (reference sequence). Trimming took off 2 bases at V and 1 base at J, with 5 bases between the two ends. CDR3 loop: CASSLPGNTEAFF. CDR3 DNA sequence: TGTGCCAGCAGTTTACCAGGGAACACTGAAGCTTTCTTT.

The gene calls are TRBV25-1 and TRBJ2-2; D remains ambiguous. V was clipped by 5 bases and J by 0 bases, with 19 bases between them. From germline, CDR1 is MGHDK and CDR2 SYGVNS. The length of the CDR3 is 18 residues. DNA of the CDR3: TGTGCCAGCAGTAAATTCGGCTTGCGCGGCGCGAACACCGGGGAGCTGTTTTTT. Translation gives CASSKFGLRGANTGELFF.

This clone showed up just once. CDR3 sequence: CASSLTAGLYEQYF. The CDR3 coding sequence is TGTGCCAGCAGCTTGACAGCGGGGCTGTACGAGCAGTACTTC. This rearrangement joins TRBV5-6 to TRBJ2-7; TRBD2 matches 7 bases. The CDR3 sequence is 14 residues long. With 1 base clipped from V and 4 bases from J, the junction kept 5 bases outside the gene matches. The germline V gene has CDR1 SGHDT and CDR2 YYEEEE.

The chain combines TRBV7-9 with TRBJ2-3, with 9 bases matching TRBD1. Germline V gives CDR1 SEHNR, CDR2 FQNEAQ (reference sequence). Trimming took 5 bases from V and 2 from J; bases not matched to a gene: 8. The CDR3 covers 16 residues. CDR3 in amino acids: CASSKGDRVNTDTQYF. Written as DNA, the CDR3 is TGTGCCAGCAGCAAGGGGGACAGGGTAAACACAGATACGCAGTATTTT.

The genes are TRBV28 and TRBJ2-7; TRBD2 might be the D (5 bases). V lost 3 bases, J lost 1 base, and 13 bases lay in between. The CDR3 loop spans 15 amino acids. Germline V lookup: CDR1 MDHEN, CDR2 SYDVKM. This CDR3 is CASSFRGYRSYEQYF. The CDR3, as DNA: TGTGCCAGCAGTTTTAGAGGGTATAGATCCTACGAGCAGTACTTC.

The chain has TRBV7-9 and TRBJ1-1; no firm D call. Germline values: CDR1 SEHNR, CDR2 FQNEAQ (reference sequence). With 5 bases removed from V and 4 bases from J, the gap between germline ends came to 8 bases. The CDR3 runs 12 residues. CDR3 sequence reads: CASSKSLTEAFF. The CDR3 nucleotides read TGTGCCAGCAGCAAGAGCCTCACTGAAGCTTTCTTT.

The table lists this clone with a few counts. For the CDR3, the DNA is TGTGCCAGCAGCTTAGGGTTAGCGGGGAGCACAGATACGCAGTATTTT. As protein: CASSLGLAGSTDTQYF. This sequence joins TRBV7-6 and TRBJ2-3; 8 bases are a match to TRBD2. The J segment lost 0 bases and the V segment lost 1 base, leaving 3 bases of the junction unmatched. The CDR3 has 16 residues. CDR1 and CDR2 from the germline V gene are SGHVS and FNYEAQ.

This clone has just a few counts. V is TRBV5-4 and J is TRBJ2-5; 10 nucleotides match TRBD2. After removal of 1 base from V and 2 bases from J, the junction contained 5 bases not matched to a gene. There are 16 residues in the CDR3. CDR1 is SGHNT and CDR2 is YYREEE in the germline V gene (reference sequence). CDR3 DNA sequence: TGTGCCAGCAGCTTGCGGCTAGCGGGGGTACAAGAGACCCAGTACTTC. Translated, it gives CASSLRLAGVQETQYF.

The chain recombines TRBV5-6 with TRBJ2-3, with TRBD1 matching over 8 bases. This CDR3 region has 16 residues. Germline assignment: CDR1 SGHDT and CDR2 YYEEEE. V was pared by 5 bases and J by 2 bases, with 10 bases of the junction left unmatched. This CDR3 reads CASSRVGQALTDTQYF. In DNA, the CDR3 is TGTGCCAGCAGTCGGGTGGGACAGGCCCTCACAGATACGCAGTATTTT. Variable domain in full (rest from reference TRBV5-6 and TRBJ2-3): DAGVTQSPTHLIKTRGQQVTLRCSPKSGHDTVSWYQQALGQGPQFIFQYYEEEERQRGNFPDRFSGHQFPNYSSELNVNALLLGDSALYLCASSRVGQALTDTQYFGPGTRLTVL.

The chain joins TRBV6-5 to TRBJ1-5; D remains unclear. The CDR3 runs to 14 residues. Germline values: CDR1 MNHEY, CDR2 SVGAGI. V lost 6 bases and J 2 bases, leaving 11 bases between the germline ends. CDR3 sequence (DNA): TGTGCCAGCAGAGCTGACCGGGGCAATCAGCCCCAGCATTTT. Translation gives CASRADRGNQPQHF.